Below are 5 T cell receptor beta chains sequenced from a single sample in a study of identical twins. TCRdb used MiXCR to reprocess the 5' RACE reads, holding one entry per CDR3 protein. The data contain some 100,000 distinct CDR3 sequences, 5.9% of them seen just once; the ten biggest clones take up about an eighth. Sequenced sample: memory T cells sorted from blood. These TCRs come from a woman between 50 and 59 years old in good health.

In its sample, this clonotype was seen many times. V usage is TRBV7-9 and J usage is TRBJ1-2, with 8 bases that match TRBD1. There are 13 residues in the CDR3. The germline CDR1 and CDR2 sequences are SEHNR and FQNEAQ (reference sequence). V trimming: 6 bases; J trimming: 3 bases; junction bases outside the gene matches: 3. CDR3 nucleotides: TGTGCCAGCAGAACAGGGGGAGACTATGGCTACACCTTC. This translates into CASRTGGDYGYTF.

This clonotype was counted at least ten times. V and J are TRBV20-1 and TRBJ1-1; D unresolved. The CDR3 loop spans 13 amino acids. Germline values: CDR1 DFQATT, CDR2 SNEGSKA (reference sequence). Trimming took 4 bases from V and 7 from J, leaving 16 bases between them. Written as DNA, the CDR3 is TGCAGTGCTACCACCCCGGGGATCTATGAAGCTTTCTTT. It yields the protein CSATTPGIYEAFF.

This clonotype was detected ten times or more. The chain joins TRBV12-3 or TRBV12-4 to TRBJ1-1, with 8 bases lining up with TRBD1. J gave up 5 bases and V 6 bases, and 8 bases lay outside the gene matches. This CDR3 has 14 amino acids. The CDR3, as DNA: TGTGCCAGCAGCCCAACAGGGGGAGGGACTGAAGCTTTCTTT. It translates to CASSPTGGGTEAFF.

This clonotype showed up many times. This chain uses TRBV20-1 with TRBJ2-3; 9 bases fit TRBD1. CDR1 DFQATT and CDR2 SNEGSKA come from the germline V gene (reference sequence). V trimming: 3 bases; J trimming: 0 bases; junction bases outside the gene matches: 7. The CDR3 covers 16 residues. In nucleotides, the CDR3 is TGCAGTGCTAGGGGTTCCGGACAGGGGAGCACAGATACGCAGTATTTT. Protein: CSARGSGQGSTDTQYF.

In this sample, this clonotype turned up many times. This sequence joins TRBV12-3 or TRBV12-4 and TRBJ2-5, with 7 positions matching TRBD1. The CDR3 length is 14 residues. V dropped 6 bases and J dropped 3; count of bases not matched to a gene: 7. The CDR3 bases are TGTGCCAGCAGGCGATCGACAGGGAAAGAGACCCAGTACTTC. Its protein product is CASRRSTGKETQYF.